This TCR beta chain was documented in a study of cytomegalovirus exposure and HLA in healthy donors. From germline, CDR1 is ENHRY and CDR2 SYGVKD. Trimming cost V 11 bases and J 4 bases, with 14 bases left between them. CDR3 length equals 12 residues. As to this clone: What it binds is unknown.

Primers for the PCR totalled 60 Vbeta and 13 Jbeta. The method was immunoSEQ multiplex PCR; TCRdb's version includes in-frame clones alone and lacks a portion of them. The profile shows around 65,000 clones, 65% to 80% of them singletons. Study conclusions and caveats: The study designated 164 TCR beta chains cytomegalovirus-associated. Upon later analysis, TCR association rates were observed to vary by HLA locus, being highest for DRB1 and lowest for HLA-C. There were three CMV-associated chains whose specificity for CMV antigens was confirmed in vitro.

This sequence originates from a man aged 35 to 55 in good health and CMV-seropositive. The sequenced sample consisted of PBMCs. J is TRBJ2-5 and V is TRBV10-3; a possible D gene is TRBD1 (6 bases). The CDR3 reads CAVHREGETQYF. The CDR3 DNA reads TGTGCCGTTCACAGGGAAGGAGAGACCCAGTACTTC.